The 11 T cell receptor beta chains reported below all come from one sample, sequenced in a study of cytomegalovirus exposure and HLA in healthy donors. This PCR relied on a set of 60 Vbeta primers and 13 Jbeta primers. The protocol was immunoSEQ multiplex PCR, while the TCRdb copy is restricted to in-frame clones and leaves out a portion. The table records more than 95,000 clones, roughly three quarters of them present only once. Sample: PBMCs. The source is a woman aged 25-40 years in good health and CMV-seronegative.

The rearrangement uses TRBV7-2 and TRBJ1-5, with 10 nucleotides matching TRBD1. Germline lookup yields CDR1 SGHTA and CDR2 FQGNSA. V dropped 7 bases and J dropped 7; count of bases not matched to a gene: 7. The CDR3 sequence is 14 residues long. Written as DNA, the CDR3 is TGTGCCAGCACCCTGACAGGGGGCGACCAGCCCCAGCATTTT. Translating it yields CASTLTGGDQPQHF.

V gene TRBV10-3 combines with J gene TRBJ2-7; D is uncertain. The CDR3 is 12 residues long. Germline V CDR1 and CDR2: ENHRY, SYGVKD. With 3 bases removed from V and 4 bases from J, the gap between germline ends came to 7 bases. This chain's CDR3 is CAISEYSYEQYF. CDR3 nucleotides: TGTGCCATCAGTGAATACAGTTACGAGCAGTACTTC.

The chain joins TRBV6-6 to TRBJ2-3; D is unclear. This CDR3 contains 13 residues. Germline CDR1 and CDR2: MNHNY and SVGAGI (reference sequence). The V end lost 2 bases, the J end lost 5 bases, and 8 bases lay between the germline ends. CDR3 nucleotides: TGTGCCAGCAGTTACCCAGAAGTAGATACGCAGTATTTT. Protein product: CASSYPEVDTQYF.

This clone has just a few counts. V usage is TRBV11-3 and J usage is TRBJ2-3; D unclear. Germline lookup yields CDR1 SGHNT and CDR2 YENEEA. The CDR3 length is 12 residues. Trimming took 5 bases from V and 7 from J, leaving 10 bases between them. CDR3: CASSADANTQYF. CDR3 in DNA: TGTGCCAGCAGCGCCGATGCGAATACGCAGTATTTT. Together with reference TRBV11-3 and TRBJ2-3, the CDR3 gives the full variable domain: EAGVVQSPRYKIIEKKQPVAFWCNPISGHNTLYWYLQNLGQGPELLIRYENEEAVDDSQLPKDRFSAERLKGVDSTLKIQPAELGDSAVYLCASSADANTQYFGPGTRLTVL.

The rearrangement joins TRBV6-6 to TRBJ1-1; tentative D call: TRBD1 (5 bases). Germline CDR1 MNHNY, CDR2 SVGAGI (reference sequence). The CDR3 is 14 residues long. Between the trimmed V and J ends, which lost 6 bases and 1 base, there was a span of 12 bases. CDR3 sequence: CASSAPGQNTEAFF. The CDR3 DNA follows: TGTGCCAGCAGCGCCCCCGGACAGAACACTGAAGCTTTCTTT.

The chain joins TRBV6-1 to TRBJ2-1, with 7 bases aligning to TRBD2. The CDR3 consists of 15 residues. V lost 5 bases, J lost 10 bases, and 14 bases stayed unmatched. Germline loops: CDR1 MNHNS, CDR2 SASEGT. CDR3 in DNA: TGTGCCAGCAGTCGTGCAGCGGGACTGGTTGGCGAGCAGTTCTTC. Translated: CASSRAAGLVGEQFF.

This chain joins TRBV7-9 and TRBJ2-1; D not resolved. From germline, CDR1 is SEHNR and CDR2 FQNEAQ (reference sequence). The CDR3 spans 13 residues. Trimming shortened V by 0 bases and J by 7 bases, and 7 bases separated the two germline ends. The CDR3 sequence is CASSLAHLNEQFF. As DNA, the CDR3 is TGTGCCAGCAGCTTAGCACATTTGAATGAGCAGTTCTTC.

In this sample, this clone turned up a few times. V usage is TRBV6-1 and J usage is TRBJ1-2, with unresolved D. Germline V gives CDR1 MNHNS, CDR2 SASEGT. V was cut by 4 bases and J by 4 bases, with 19 bases left in between. The CDR3 contains 16 residues. Here the CDR3 DNA reads TGTGCCAGCAGTGCCAGCACGGGATTCTCAAGCTATGGCTACACCTTC. This sequence encodes CASSASTGFSSYGYTF.

V and J are TRBV6-1 and TRBJ2-1; D may be TRBD2 (5 bases). Germline V gene sequence: CDR1 MNHNS, CDR2 SASEGT. CDR3 length: 13 residues. V was clipped by 7 bases and J by 2 bases, with 9 bases between them. In nucleotides, the CDR3 is TGTGCCAGCACCTGGGAGACCTACAATGAGCAGTTCTTC. Translation gives CASTWETYNEQFF.

This clone was counted once. The rearrangement joins TRBV5-1 to TRBJ2-7; 9 bases agree with TRBD1. CDR1 SGHRS and CDR2 YFSETQ come from the germline V gene. Germline trimming cut 4 bases from V and 6 bases from J; bases unmatched to any gene: 11. This CDR3 is 15 amino acids long. This CDR3 reads CASSRGTGPLFEQYF. For the CDR3, the DNA is TGCGCCAGCAGCCGGGGGACAGGGCCCCTTTTCGAGCAGTACTTC. Using reference TRBV5-1 and TRBJ2-7 for the parts outside the CDR3, the full variable domain is KAGVTQTPRYLIKTRGQQVTLSCSPISGHRSVSWYQQTPGQGLQFLFEYFSETQRNKGNFPGRFSGRQFSNSRSEMNVSTLELGDSALYLCASSRGTGPLFEQYFGPGTRLTVT.

The chain carries TRBV5-1 and TRBJ2-7; the match to TRBD1 covers 8 bases. The V gene's germline CDR1 is SGHRS and CDR2 YFSETQ. The CDR3 contains 16 residues. Trimming removed 0 bases from V and 2 bases from J; junction bases left unmatched: 7. CDR3 residues: CASSLVAGGTPYEQYF. The CDR3 nucleotides are TGCGCCAGCAGCTTGGTAGCAGGGGGCACTCCCTACGAGCAGTACTTC.